One sample yielded the 14 T cell receptor beta chains listed below, sequenced in a study of T-cell memory formation after mild COVID-19 (dated by TCRdb to the early 2020s). Receptors were amplified or captured by 5' RACE. The instrument was an Illumina NovaSeq 6000. TCRdb applied fastp at Q25 and MiXCR to the public reads, then kept only in-frame beta chains. Each CDR3 protein gets just one entry, which takes the most common genes and DNA from the rows behind it. The sample table records hundreds of thousands of distinct CDR3 sequences; roughly a quarter of these occur just once. Together, the top ten hold around 8.1% of the sample. Material for sequencing was PBMCs or a T cell subset sorted from them (not recorded which). These TCRs come from an adult woman who had mild COVID-19 (a few samples of this study predate the infection). The sample titles of this study are shuffled in the database, so cell type and time point are left out; the donor was told from shared clones.

The table lists this clonotype with a few counts. The junction shows a germline mismatch at one end, possibly a read error. This rearrangement joins TRBV2 to TRBJ2-7, with 11 nucleotides matching TRBD2. Germline lookup yields CDR1 SNHLY and CDR2 FYNNEI. The CDR3 spans 13 residues. CDR3 sequence: CATSSGGAYEQYF. Here the CDR3 DNA reads TGTGCCACCAGTAGCGGGGGGGCCTACGAGCAGTACTTC.

In this sample, this clonotype turned up a few times. The chain combines TRBV19 with TRBJ2-7, with 7 bases that match TRBD1. The CDR3 covers 15 residues. Germline V gene data show CDR1 as LNHDA and CDR2 as SQIVND (reference sequence). With 4 bases clipped from V and 3 bases from J, the junction kept 9 bases outside the gene matches. CDR3 nucleotide sequence: TGTGCCAGTAGTACCGCTTGGGACAGCTTCTACGAGCAGTACTTC. Translation gives CASSTAWDSFYEQYF.

In its sample, this clonotype was seen a few times. This chain uses TRBV15 with TRBJ2-3; 7 bases match TRBD1. This CDR3 contains 15 residues. The V and J ends lost 4 bases and 1 base, in that order; junction bases with no gene match: 5. Germline V lookup: CDR1 LNHNV, CDR2 YYDKDF (reference sequence). The CDR3, as DNA: TGTGCCACCAGCACAGACAGGGTTCGCACAGATACGCAGTATTTT. This codes for CATSTDRVRTDTQYF.

The chain links TRBV29-1 to TRBJ1-1, with D unclear. The CDR3 runs to 13 residues. V shed 3 bases and J shed 1 base, with 9 bases lying between them. Per germline, CDR1 SQVTM and CDR2 ANQGSEA. The CDR3 coding sequence is TGCAGCGTTGACCGTGGGCGGAACACTGAAGCTTTCTTT. Translated, it gives CSVDRGRNTEAFF.

This clonotype was seen more than once but under ten times. The chain employs TRBV5-5 and TRBJ2-7, with a possible D match to TRBD2 (5 bases). Deletions cut 4 bases from V and 7 bases from J, with 15 bases between. This CDR3 has 13 residues. CDR1 SGHKS and CDR2 YYEKEE come from the germline V gene (reference sequence). This CDR3 reads CASSRHPEREQYF. CDR3 DNA: TGTGCCAGCAGCCGCCATCCCGAGCGGGAGCAGTACTTC.

This clonotype was seen only a few times. This sequence joins TRBV24-1 and TRBJ2-1; D is ambiguous. Trimming pared 2 bases from V and 7 bases from J, leaving 8 bases between. This CDR3 comprises 13 residues. Germline V gene sequence: CDR1 KGHDR, CDR2 SFDVKD. The CDR3 DNA reads as TGTGCCACCAGTGATTCGGCCTCAAATGAGCAGTTCTTC. It translates to CATSDSASNEQFF.

The chain carries TRBV24-1 and TRBJ2-3; 13 bases agree with TRBD2. From germline, CDR1 is KGHDR and CDR2 SFDVKD. Trimming took 0 bases from V and 5 from J; bases not matched to a gene: 1. CDR3 size: 16 residues. The CDR3 here is CATSDLGTSGEDTQYF. CDR3 DNA sequence: TGTGCCACCAGTGATTTGGGGACTAGCGGGGAAGATACGCAGTATTTT.

V and J are TRBV30 and TRBJ2-1; D call uncertain. The germline V gene has CDR1 GTSNPN and CDR2 SVGIG (reference sequence). Trimming removed 2 bases at V and 6 bases at J, with 14 bases between. The length of the CDR3 is 14 residues. CDR3 amino acids: CAWSSSLIGNEQFF. The DNA for the CDR3 is TGTGCCTGGAGTTCTTCGCTAATCGGCAATGAGCAGTTCTTC.

The genes are TRBV27 and TRBJ2-7; the match to TRBD1 covers 11 bases. The CDR3 has 15 amino acids. Germline V gene lookup returns CDR1 MNHEY and CDR2 SMNVEV (reference sequence). Losses at the gene ends were 6 bases for V and 0 bases for J; bases not matched to a gene: 4. The CDR3 bases are TGTGCCAGCAGCTCCGGGACAGGGGGCTCCTACGAGCAGTACTTC. Translated: CASSSGTGGSYEQYF.

This clonotype was seen a handful of times. The chain links TRBV13 to TRBJ2-7; TRBD2 aligns across 10 bases. The V gene end was trimmed by 3 bases and the J gene end by 4 bases; junction bases not matched to a gene: 6. The CDR3 sequence is 15 residues long. Germline V gives CDR1 PRHDT, CDR2 FYEKMQ (reference sequence). The CDR3, as DNA: TGTGCCAGCAGCTTTTCTAGCGGGAGCGGTTACGAGCAGTACTTC. Residues: CASSFSSGSGYEQYF. The full variable domain, with the rest looked up from reference TRBV13 and TRBJ2-7, is AAGVIQSPRHLIKEKRETATLKCYPIPRHDTVYWYQQGPGQDPQFLISFYEKMQSDKGSIPDRFSAQQFSDYHSELNMSSLELGDSALYFCASSFSSGSGYEQYFGPGTRLTVT.

This clonotype was detected only a few times. This sequence joins TRBV7-9 and TRBJ2-7; D tentatively fits TRBD1 or TRBD2 (6 bases each). CDR1 and CDR2 from the germline V gene are SEHNR and FQNEAQ (reference sequence). Trimming removed 5 bases at V and 2 bases at J, with 16 bases between. The CDR3 sequence is 15 residues long. Here the CDR3 reads CASSPLGGQTYEQYF. The CDR3 coding sequence is TGTGCCAGCAGCCCACTGGGGGGACAAACCTACGAGCAGTACTTC.

The chain has TRBV5-1 and TRBJ1-4, with 7 bases lining up with TRBD1. With V trimmed by 0 bases and J by 2 bases, 13 bases remained unmatched. This CDR3 contains 19 residues. CDR1 is SGHRS, CDR2 YFSETQ, per germline. The CDR3 loop is CASSLGPIGSTGTNEKLFF. In nucleotides, the CDR3 is TGCGCCAGCAGCTTGGGGCCCATTGGCTCGACAGGGACTAATGAAAAACTGTTTTTT.

The V gene is TRBV5-6, the J gene TRBJ2-2; D ambiguous. Germline assignment: CDR1 SGHDT and CDR2 YYEEEE. The CDR3 contains 17 residues. V gave up 0 bases and J gave up 2 bases, with 14 bases separating them. The CDR3 here is CASSLEWQSSNTGELFF. The CDR3 region has the DNA TGTGCCAGCAGCTTGGAATGGCAGTCGTCAAACACCGGGGAGCTGTTTTTT.

In this sample, this clonotype turned up a few times. The chain joins TRBV5-4 to TRBJ2-7, with 7 bases fitting TRBD1. Trimming removed 5 bases from V and 1 base from J; junction bases left unmatched: 9. Germline V CDR1 and CDR2: SGHNT, YYREEE (reference sequence). This CDR3 has 15 amino acids. The DNA for the CDR3 is TGTGCCAGCAGTGAACTACGGGACAGTTCCTACGAGCAGTACTTC. Translated, it gives CASSELRDSSYEQYF.